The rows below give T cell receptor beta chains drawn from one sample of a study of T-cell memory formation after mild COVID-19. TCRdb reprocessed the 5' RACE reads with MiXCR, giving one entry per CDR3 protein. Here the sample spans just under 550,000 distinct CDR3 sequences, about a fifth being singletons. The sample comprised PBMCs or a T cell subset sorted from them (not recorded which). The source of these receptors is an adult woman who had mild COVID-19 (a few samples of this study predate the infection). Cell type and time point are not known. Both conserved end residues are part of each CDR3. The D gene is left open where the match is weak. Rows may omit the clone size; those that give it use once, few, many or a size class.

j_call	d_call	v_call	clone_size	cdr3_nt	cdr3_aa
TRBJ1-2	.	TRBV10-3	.	TGTGCCATCGTCGGGGGCCCGGGGACTAACTATGGCTACACCTTC	CAIVGGPGTNYGYTF
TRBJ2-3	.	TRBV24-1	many	TGTGCCACCAGCGGGGACACAGATACGCAGTATTTT	CATSGDTDTQYF
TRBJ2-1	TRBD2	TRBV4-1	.	TGCGCCAGCAGCCAACGGTGGACGGGACTAGCGGGGACCTCCTCCTACAATGAGCAGTTCTTC	CASSQRWTGLAGTSSYNEQFF
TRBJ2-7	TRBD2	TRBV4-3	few	TGCGCCAGCAGCCAAGATCGGGGGACTAGCATCTACGAGCAGTACTTC	CASSQDRGTSIYEQYF
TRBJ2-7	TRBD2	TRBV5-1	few	TGCGCCAGCAGCTTGGGGGCTAGCGGGGACGATTACGAGCAGTACTTC	CASSLGASGDDYEQYF
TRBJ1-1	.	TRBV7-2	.	TGTGCCAGCAGACAAAGCAGAAACACTGAAGCTTTCTTT	CASRQSRNTEAFF
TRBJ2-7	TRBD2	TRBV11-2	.	TGTGCCAGCAGCTTAGAGTTCGGGGGGGTGTTCGAGCAGTACTTC	CASSLEFGGVFEQYF
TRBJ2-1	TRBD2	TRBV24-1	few	TGTGCCACCAGTGTCCCAAGCCGGACTAGCGGGAGCGATGAGCAGTTCTTC	CATSVPSRTSGSDEQFF
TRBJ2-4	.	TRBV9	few	TGTGCCAGCAGCGCCGATTCGGGGAGCCGGGGAAGAAACATTCAGTACTTC	CASSADSGSRGRNIQYF
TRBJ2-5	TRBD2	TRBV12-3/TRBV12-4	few	TGTGCCAGCAGCGGCTCGATCAGACTAGCGGGGAATCAAGAGACCCAGTACTTC	CASSGSIRLAGNQETQYF
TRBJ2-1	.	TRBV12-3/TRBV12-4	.	TGTGCCAGCACCCTCCTCCCTCGGGGTTCAAGCCATGAGCAGTTCTTC	CASTLLPRGSSHEQFF
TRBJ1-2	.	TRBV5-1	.	TGCGCCAGCGGTTCCAGCCAGGGGCCACCCTCTGGCTACACCTTC	CASGSSQGPPSGYTF
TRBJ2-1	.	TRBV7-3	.	TGTGCCAGCAGCTTAACTCGGATTTCCGGGGTTGCTGACAATGAGCAGTTCTTC	CASSLTRISGVADNEQFF
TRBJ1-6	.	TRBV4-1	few	TGCGCCAGCAGCCAAGAATCCGTGAACTCCTATAATTCACCCCTCCACTTT	CASSQESVNSYNSPLHF
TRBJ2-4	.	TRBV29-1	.	TGCAGCGTGAGGGACGGAGTACGTGAATACATTCAGTACTTC	CSVRDGVREYIQYF
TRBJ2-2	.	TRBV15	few	TGTGCCACCAGCAGAGATGGGGCGGAAAACACCGGGGAGCTGTTTTTT	CATSRDGAENTGELFF
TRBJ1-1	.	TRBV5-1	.	TGCGCCAGCAGCTGGTCGGGAGAGAACACTGAAGCTTTCTTT	CASSWSGENTEAFF
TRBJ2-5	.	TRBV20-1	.	TGCAGTGCCACCTCCGGCGGGGAGACCCAGTACTTC	CSATSGGETQYF
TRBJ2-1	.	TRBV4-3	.	TGCGCCAGCAGCCACGGACTGGTATCGAGCTCCTACAATGAGCAGTTCTTC	CASSHGLVSSSYNEQFF
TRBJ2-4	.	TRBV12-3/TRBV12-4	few	TGTGCCAGCACGGGGGTTTCAGCCAAAAACATTCAGTACTTC	CASTGVSAKNIQYF
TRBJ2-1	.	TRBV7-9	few	TGTGCCAGCAGGTATCCGGAGGGCCCCTACAATGAGCAGTTCTTC	CASRYPEGPYNEQFF
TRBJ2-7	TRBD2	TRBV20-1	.	TGCAGTGCCCGGAAACCGGGACTAGCGGGAGGGCCTTACGAGCAGTACTTC	CSARKPGLAGGPYEQYF
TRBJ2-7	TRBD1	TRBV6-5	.	TGTGCCAGCAGTTACGGACAGGGGTTCGAGCAGTACTTC	CASSYGQGFEQYF
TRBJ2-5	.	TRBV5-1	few	TGCGCCAGCAGCTTGCAAGGCAGGATGGGGCAAGAGACCCAGTACTTC	CASSLQGRMGQETQYF
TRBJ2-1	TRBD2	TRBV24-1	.	TGTGCCACCGGAACTAGCGTCTCCTACAATGAGCAGTTCTTC	CATGTSVSYNEQFF
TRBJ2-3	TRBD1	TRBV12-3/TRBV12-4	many	TGTGCCAGCAGCCTACCCGGGACAGGGGTAACAGATACGCAGTATTTT	CASSLPGTGVTDTQYF
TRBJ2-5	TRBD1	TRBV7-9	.	TGTGCCAGCAGCTTAAGAGACAGGGGTACCCAGTACTTC	CASSLRDRGTQYF
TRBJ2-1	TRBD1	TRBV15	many	TGTGCCACCAGCAGAGATCAGACAGGGATCAATGAGCAGTTCTTC	CATSRDQTGINEQFF
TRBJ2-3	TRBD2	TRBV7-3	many	TGTGCCAGCAGCCGAAGCGGGGGGAGCACAGATACGCAGTATTTT	CASSRSGGSTDTQYF
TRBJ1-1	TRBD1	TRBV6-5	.	TGTGCCAGCAGTTACACCGGACAGGGAGGCACTGAAGCTTTCTTT	CASSYTGQGGTEAFF
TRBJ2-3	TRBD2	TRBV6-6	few	TGTGCCAGCAGTTACCCTAGCGGGGCCAGCACAGATACGCAGTATTTT	CASSYPSGASTDTQYF
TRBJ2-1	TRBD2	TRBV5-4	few	TGTGCCAGCACCACCAGGAGCGGGAAAGAAGAGCAGTTCTTC	CASTTRSGKEEQFF
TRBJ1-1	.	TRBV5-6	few	TGTGCCAGCAGCTTGGAGTATGGCCACACTGAAGCTTTCTTT	CASSLEYGHTEAFF
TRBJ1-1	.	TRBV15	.	TGTGCCACAAAGCTCGAGGGGAACACTGAAGCTTTCTTT	CATKLEGNTEAFF
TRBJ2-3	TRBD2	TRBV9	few	TGTGCCAGCAGCCCTGGGACTAGCGGGGGGGTCACAGATACGCAGTATTTT	CASSPGTSGGVTDTQYF
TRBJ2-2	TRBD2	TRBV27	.	TGTGCCAGCAGTTGCCCACTAGCGGGAGTTCTGGATGGGTGGAACACCGGGGAGCTGTTTTTT	CASSCPLAGVLDGWNTGELFF
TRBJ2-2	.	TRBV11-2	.	TGTGCCAGCAGCCCAAGACCCGGGGTTGAGCTGTTTTTT	CASSPRPGVELFF
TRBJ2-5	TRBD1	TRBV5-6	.	TGTGCCAGCAGCGGAAGCAACAGGGGATGGGTACAAGAGACCCAGTACTTC	CASSGSNRGWVQETQYF
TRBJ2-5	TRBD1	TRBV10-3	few	TGTGCCATCAGCAACAGGGGAGAGACCCAGTACTTC	CAISNRGETQYF
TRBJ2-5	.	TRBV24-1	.	TGTGCCACCAGTGATCCCCGGACAGAAGAGACCCAGTACTTC	CATSDPRTEETQYF
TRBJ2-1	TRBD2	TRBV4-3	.	TGCGCCAGCAGCCAAGATCCTAGCGGGAGAGGTGAGCAGTTCTTC	CASSQDPSGRGEQFF
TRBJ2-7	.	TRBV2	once	TGTGCCAGCAGTGAGTTAGCGGTCCCCTACGAGCAGTACTTC	CASSELAVPYEQYF
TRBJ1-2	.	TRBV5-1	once	TGCGCCAGCAGCTTGGATCCAGGAAACTATGGCTACACCTTC	CASSLDPGNYGYTF
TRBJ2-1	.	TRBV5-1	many	TGCGCCAGCAGCTCCGGGTCTTCGTCCTACAATGAGCAGTTCTTC	CASSSGSSSYNEQFF
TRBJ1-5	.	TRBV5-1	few	TGCGCCAGCAGCCCCCGGAGAGATCAGCCCCAGCATTTT	CASSPRRDQPQHF
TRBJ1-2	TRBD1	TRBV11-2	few	TGTGCCAGCAGCTCCCTTGAAAACGAACAGGGGGCAAGGGGCTACACCTTC	CASSSLENEQGARGYTF
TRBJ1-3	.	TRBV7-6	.	TGTGCCAGCAGCTTACGGGGAGAACCCGGCCCTGGAAACACCATATATTTT	CASSLRGEPGPGNTIYF
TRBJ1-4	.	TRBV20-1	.	TGCAGTGCTAGTTCAAGGGTTGAGGAAAAACTGTTTTTT	CSASSRVEEKLFF
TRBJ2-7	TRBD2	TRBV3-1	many	TGTGCCAGCAGCCAAGATGGTGGACTAGAATACTTC	CASSQDGGLEYF
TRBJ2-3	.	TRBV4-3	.	TGCGCCAGCAGCCAAGATGGCCCCGCAGATACGCAGTATTTT	CASSQDGPADTQYF
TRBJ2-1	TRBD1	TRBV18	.	TGTGCCAGCTCACCACGACCCCCCGGACAGGGCGCAAACAATGAGCAGTTCTTC	CASSPRPPGQGANNEQFF
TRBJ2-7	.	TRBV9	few	TGTGCCAGCAGCGGACGGGACAAAACTACGGAGCAGTACTTC	CASSGRDKTTEQYF
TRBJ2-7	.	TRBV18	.	TGTGCCAGCTCACCGGACAGCGCCAATACCTACGAGCAGTACTTC	CASSPDSANTYEQYF
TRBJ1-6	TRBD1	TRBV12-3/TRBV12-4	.	TGTGCCAGCAGACCTCCCGGGACAGGGCGTAATTCACCCCTCCACTTT	CASRPPGTGRNSPLHF
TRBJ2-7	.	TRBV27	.	TGTGCCAGCAGCCAAGAGAGCAGGTCCTACGAGCAGTACTTC	CASSQESRSYEQYF
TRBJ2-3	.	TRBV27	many	TGTGCCAGCAGTAGACAAACGGTCACAGATACGCAGTATTTT	CASSRQTVTDTQYF
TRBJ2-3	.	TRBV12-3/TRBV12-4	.	TGTGCCAGCAGTCCTTACAGGGGGGGTCGGGATACGCAGTATTTT	CASSPYRGGRDTQYF
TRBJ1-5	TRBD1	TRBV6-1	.	TGTGCCAGCAGGGGGACAGGGGGCGGTCAGCCCCAGCATTTT	CASRGTGGGQPQHF